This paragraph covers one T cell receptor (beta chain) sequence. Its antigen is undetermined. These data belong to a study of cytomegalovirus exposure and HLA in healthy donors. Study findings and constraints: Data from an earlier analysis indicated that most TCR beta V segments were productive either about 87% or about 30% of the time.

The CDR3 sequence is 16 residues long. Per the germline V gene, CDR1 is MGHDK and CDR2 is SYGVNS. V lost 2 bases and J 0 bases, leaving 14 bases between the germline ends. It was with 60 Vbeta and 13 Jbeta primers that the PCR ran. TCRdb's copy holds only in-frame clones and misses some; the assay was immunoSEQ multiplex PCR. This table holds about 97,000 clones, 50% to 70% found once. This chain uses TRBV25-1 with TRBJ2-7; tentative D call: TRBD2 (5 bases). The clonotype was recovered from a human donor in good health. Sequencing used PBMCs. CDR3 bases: TGTGCCAGCAGTGAAGGGAGTAGCGAGAGCTCCTACGAGCAGTACTTC. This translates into CASSEGSSESSYEQYF.